This T cell receptor beta chain derives from a study of shared clonotypes between healthy human individuals. Study overall: Three plates each covered CD4 naive and memory; CD8 naive two, CD8 memory one.

CDR1 is MNHNS, CDR2 SASEGT, per germline. The CDR3 length is 14 residues. Trimming pared 4 bases from V and 1 base from J, leaving 10 bases between. Each of the donors was a healthy adult who was HIV-negative and had not had a recent acute infection or vaccination. As regards this clone: Its specificity is not known.

Findings and limits, study-wide: Donors were few, which limited the genetic and exposure-history diversity represented.

Produced via immunoSEQ multiplex PCR; TCRdb's table is partial and in-frame only. The sample has under 600,000 clones, approximately 95% seen once. This clonotype was sampled from a woman aged 30 to 39 in good health. This sequence joins TRBV6-1 and TRBJ1-1; D is uncertain. The sample comprised naive CD4+ T cells sorted from blood. Subset of the sample: CD45RA+ positively selected. Here the CDR3 reads CASSGTRRNTEAFF. In DNA, the CDR3 is TGTGCCAGCAGTGGAACGCGGAGGAACACTGAAGCTTTCTTT.